A selection of T cell receptor beta chains follows, all from one sample in a study of shared clonotypes between healthy human individuals. The table came from immunoSEQ multiplex PCR; TCRdb's copy has only in-frame clones and leaves some out. The table lists about half a million clones, about 76% of them singletons. Sequences were obtained from PBMCs. The receptors stem from a woman aged 40 to 50 in good health. Some clones in this sample may be carry-over from other donors' samples. CDR3s include the opening cysteine and the closing phenylalanine or tryptophan. A D gene is named only where the DNA matches it firmly. For some rows the clone size is stated as once, few or many, or as a class when expanded; others skip it.

CDR3nt: TGTGCCAGCAGTGCCATAGACCGGGGAGCTGTTTTT
CDR3aa: CASSAIDRGAVF
d_gene: NA
abundance: few
v_gene: TRBV6-4
j_gene: TRBJ2-2

CDR3nt: TGTGCCAGCTCACACACCGGGACAGGGGGCACTGAAGCTTTCTTT
CDR3aa: CASSHTGTGGTEAFF
d_gene: TRBD1
abundance: NA
v_gene: TRBV18
j_gene: TRBJ1-1

CDR3nt: TGTGCCAGCAGCGTAGTCGACGGGCAGACCCAGTACTTC
CDR3aa: CASSVVDGQTQYF
d_gene: NA
abundance: NA
v_gene: TRBV9
j_gene: TRBJ2-5

CDR3nt: TGCAGCGTTGGTGGTATGACCCCGAATGAGCAGTTCTTC
CDR3aa: CSVGGMTPNEQFF
d_gene: NA
abundance: NA
v_gene: TRBV29-1
j_gene: TRBJ2-1

CDR3nt: TGTGCCAGCAAGGGGGAGAGCGCCTACGAGCAGTACTTC
CDR3aa: CASKGESAYEQYF
d_gene: NA
abundance: NA
v_gene: TRBV6-1
j_gene: TRBJ2-7

CDR3nt: TGTGCCAGCAGCTTAGCAGGGCGAACCGGGGAGCTGTTTTTT
CDR3aa: CASSLAGRTGELFF
d_gene: NA
abundance: NA
v_gene: TRBV11-2
j_gene: TRBJ2-2

CDR3nt: TGTGCCAGCAGCTTGGGGTGGGGGGAGATTTACGAGCAGTACTTC
CDR3aa: CASSLGWGEIYEQYF
d_gene: NA
abundance: NA
v_gene: TRBV7-8
j_gene: TRBJ2-7

CDR3nt: TGTGCCAGCAGTCCCCTCGTTACTAGCGGCGAGCAGTTCTTC
CDR3aa: CASSPLVTSGEQFF
d_gene: TRBD2
abundance: NA
v_gene: TRBV27
j_gene: TRBJ2-1

CDR3nt: TGTGCCAGCTCACCGGAACTGAACACTGAAGCTTTCTTT
CDR3aa: CASSPELNTEAFF
d_gene: NA
abundance: NA
v_gene: TRBV18
j_gene: TRBJ1-1

CDR3nt: TGTGCCAGCAGCTTTAAGAGCCGTACAGATACGCAGTATTTT
CDR3aa: CASSFKSRTDTQYF
d_gene: NA
abundance: NA
v_gene: TRBV13
j_gene: TRBJ2-3

CDR3nt: TGTGCCACCAGATTGGACAGGGGCCCGGGTCAGCCCCAGCATTTT
CDR3aa: CATRLDRGPGQPQHF
d_gene: TRBD1
abundance: NA
v_gene: TRBV15
j_gene: TRBJ1-5

CDR3nt: TGCAGCGTTGAGGGCTGGGACAGGGGGAACTATGGCTACACCTTC
CDR3aa: CSVEGWDRGNYGYTF
d_gene: TRBD1
abundance: once
v_gene: TRBV29-1
j_gene: TRBJ1-2

CDR3nt: TGTGCCAGCTCACCACAAACTGGGACAGCAAACACTGAAGCTTTCTTT
CDR3aa: CASSPQTGTANTEAFF
d_gene: TRBD1
abundance: NA
v_gene: TRBV18
j_gene: TRBJ1-1

CDR3nt: TGTGCCAGCACCCCCACCCGGGGGGAAGCTTTCTTT
CDR3aa: CASTPTRGEAFF
d_gene: NA
abundance: NA
v_gene: TRBV6-6
j_gene: TRBJ1-1

CDR3nt: TGCAGTGCTGATTCGCAAGAGACCCAGTACTTC
CDR3aa: CSADSQETQYF
d_gene: NA
abundance: many
v_gene: TRBV20-1
j_gene: TRBJ2-5

CDR3nt: TGTGCCAGTAGTATGACATATCATAGCACAGATACGCAGTATTTT
CDR3aa: CASSMTYHSTDTQYF
d_gene: NA
abundance: NA
v_gene: TRBV19
j_gene: TRBJ2-3

CDR3nt: TGTGCCAGCAGCGTCGAGCGGGAGATCGCAGATACGCAGTATTTT
CDR3aa: CASSVEREIADTQYF
d_gene: TRBD2
abundance: NA
v_gene: TRBV9
j_gene: TRBJ2-3

CDR3nt: TGCGCCAGCAGCCAAGACCGATACACCGGGGAGCTGTTTTTT
CDR3aa: CASSQDRYTGELFF
d_gene: NA
abundance: NA
v_gene: TRBV4-1
j_gene: TRBJ2-2

CDR3nt: TGTGCCAGCTCACCTGTGGGGGGGAGCACAGATACGCAGTATTTT
CDR3aa: CASSPVGGSTDTQYF
d_gene: TRBD2
abundance: few
v_gene: TRBV18
j_gene: TRBJ2-3

CDR3nt: TGTGCCAGCAGTCTGAGCGGGAGCAACGCCTACGAGCAGTACTTC
CDR3aa: CASSLSGSNAYEQYF
d_gene: TRBD2
abundance: once
v_gene: TRBV2
j_gene: TRBJ2-7

CDR3nt: TGTGCCAGTAGTCCCAGACTAGCGGCGGACTACGAGCAGTACTTC
CDR3aa: CASSPRLAADYEQYF
d_gene: TRBD2
abundance: NA
v_gene: TRBV19
j_gene: TRBJ2-7

CDR3nt: TGTGCCAGCAGCTTAAGCTCGGGGGGCGGGTTCAATGAGCAGTTCTTC
CDR3aa: CASSLSSGGGFNEQFF
d_gene: NA
abundance: NA
v_gene: TRBV7-2
j_gene: TRBJ2-1

CDR3nt: TGTGCCAGCAGCGCAGCAGTGGGGGCCTACAATGAGCAGTTCTTC
CDR3aa: CASSAAVGAYNEQFF
d_gene: NA
abundance: NA
v_gene: TRBV9
j_gene: TRBJ2-1

CDR3nt: TGCGCCAGCAGCTTGGAAGTAGCGGGAGTTTCGGATACGCAGTATTTT
CDR3aa: CASSLEVAGVSDTQYF
d_gene: TRBD2
abundance: NA
v_gene: TRBV5-1
j_gene: TRBJ2-3

CDR3nt: TGTGCCAGCAGAGCGGACAGAGGAGCCTCCTACGAGCAGTACTTC
CDR3aa: CASRADRGASYEQYF
d_gene: NA
abundance: NA
v_gene: TRBV6-1
j_gene: TRBJ2-7

CDR3nt: TGCGCCAGCACCACCCACCGGGACACCGACAATGAGCAGTTCTTC
CDR3aa: CASTTHRDTDNEQFF
d_gene: NA
abundance: NA
v_gene: TRBV5-1
j_gene: TRBJ2-1

CDR3nt: TGTGCCTGGAGTGTACTTAGCGGGAGTTACAATGAGCAGTTCTTC
CDR3aa: CAWSVLSGSYNEQFF
d_gene: TRBD2
abundance: NA
v_gene: TRBV30
j_gene: TRBJ2-1

CDR3nt: TGTGCCAGCAGGAACAGGGTGGGCACTGAAGCTTTCTTT
CDR3aa: CASRNRVGTEAFF
d_gene: NA
abundance: few
v_gene: TRBV2
j_gene: TRBJ1-1

CDR3nt: TGTGCCAGCGGGTTAGCGGGAGGGGAAGAGCAGTACTTC
CDR3aa: CASGLAGGEEQYF
d_gene: TRBD2
abundance: NA
v_gene: TRBV5-4
j_gene: TRBJ2-7

CDR3nt: TGTGCCTGGAGTACCAGCGGGGATTACAATGAGCAGTTCTTC
CDR3aa: CAWSTSGDYNEQFF
d_gene: TRBD2
abundance: few
v_gene: TRBV30
j_gene: TRBJ2-1

CDR3nt: TGTGCCAGCAGCCAGCAATTCAGGACCGAAGCTTTCTTT
CDR3aa: CASSQQFRTEAFF
d_gene: NA
abundance: NA
v_gene: TRBV14
j_gene: TRBJ1-1

CDR3nt: TGTGCCAGCAGCTTAGAGGCGGACCCTCAATGGATCTACGAGCAGTACTTC
CDR3aa: CASSLEADPQWIYEQYF
d_gene: NA
abundance: NA
v_gene: TRBV7-2
j_gene: TRBJ2-7

CDR3nt: TGTGCCAGTAGTCCCAGACTAGCGGGAGGGCGTACAGATACGCAGTATTTT
CDR3aa: CASSPRLAGGRTDTQYF
d_gene: TRBD2
abundance: NA
v_gene: TRBV19
j_gene: TRBJ2-3

CDR3nt: TGTGCCAGCAGTTCGAGCGGGAGGAACACCGGGGAGCTGTTTTTT
CDR3aa: CASSSSGRNTGELFF
d_gene: TRBD2
abundance: NA
v_gene: TRBV27
j_gene: TRBJ2-2

CDR3nt: TGTGCCAGCGGCGCCGGGTCCCCGTCCAATGAGCAGTTCTTC
CDR3aa: CASGAGSPSNEQFF
d_gene: NA
abundance: NA
v_gene: TRBV2
j_gene: TRBJ2-1

CDR3nt: TGTGCCAGCAGCTTAGGTAGCGGGGTGAACAATGAGCAGTTCTTC
CDR3aa: CASSLGSGVNNEQFF
d_gene: TRBD2
abundance: NA
v_gene: TRBV7-6
j_gene: TRBJ2-1

CDR3nt: TGTGCCAGTAGCCGCAGGGATATAATGAACACTGAAGCTTTCTTT
CDR3aa: CASSRRDIMNTEAFF
d_gene: NA
abundance: NA
v_gene: TRBV19
j_gene: TRBJ1-1

CDR3nt: TGTGCCAGCAGCTTGGGGGGGGCCAGGGTTCCTTACGAGCAGTACTTC
CDR3aa: CASSLGGARVPYEQYF
d_gene: NA
abundance: NA
v_gene: TRBV5-4
j_gene: TRBJ2-7

CDR3nt: TGTGCCAGCAGTGTTCACAGGGGGCTAACGGAGCAGTACTTC
CDR3aa: CASSVHRGLTEQYF
d_gene: TRBD1
abundance: NA
v_gene: TRBV2
j_gene: TRBJ2-7

CDR3nt: TGCGCCAGCAGCTTGGGCCCCTCTGGGGCCAACGTCCTGACTTTC
CDR3aa: CASSLGPSGANVLTF
d_gene: NA
abundance: NA
v_gene: TRBV5-1
j_gene: TRBJ2-6

CDR3nt: TGCGCCAGCAGCCAAGCCGACAGGGCTGGCTACACCTTC
CDR3aa: CASSQADRAGYTF
d_gene: TRBD1
abundance: NA
v_gene: TRBV5-1
j_gene: TRBJ1-2

CDR3nt: TGTGCCAGCAGCTTACGCCCTAGCGTTTCAGATACGCAGTATTTT
CDR3aa: CASSLRPSVSDTQYF
d_gene: NA
abundance: NA
v_gene: TRBV7-3
j_gene: TRBJ2-3

CDR3nt: TGTGCCAGCAGTGGTGGCGCCTACAATGAGCAGTTCTTC
CDR3aa: CASSGGAYNEQFF
d_gene: NA
abundance: NA
v_gene: TRBV6-5
j_gene: TRBJ2-1

CDR3nt: TGTGCCAGCAGCCCCGGGGGCCACGAGCAGTACTTC
CDR3aa: CASSPGGHEQYF
d_gene: NA
abundance: NA
v_gene: TRBV7-8
j_gene: TRBJ2-7

CDR3nt: TGTGCCAGCAGCCTTAGCGGGAGCTCGAACAATGAGCAGTTCTTC
CDR3aa: CASSLSGSSNNEQFF
d_gene: TRBD2
abundance: NA
v_gene: TRBV13
j_gene: TRBJ2-1

CDR3nt: TGTGCCAGCAGCTTCCTCGATACCCCGGACACCATATATTTT
CDR3aa: CASSFLDTPDTIYF
d_gene: NA
abundance: NA
v_gene: TRBV7-2
j_gene: TRBJ1-3

CDR3nt: TGTGCCAGCAGTGACGTAGCAGGGGTGAGCTACACCTTC
CDR3aa: CASSDVAGVSYTF
d_gene: NA
abundance: NA
v_gene: TRBV2
j_gene: TRBJ1-2

CDR3nt: TGCGCCAGCAGCCAAGGGTTGAGCTCCTACAATGAGCAGTTCTTC
CDR3aa: CASSQGLSSYNEQFF
d_gene: NA
abundance: once
v_gene: TRBV4-3
j_gene: TRBJ2-1

CDR3nt: TGTGCCAGCAGTTTAGGCCACGGGCTTACAGATACGCAGTATTTT
CDR3aa: CASSLGHGLTDTQYF
d_gene: NA
abundance: once
v_gene: TRBV27
j_gene: TRBJ2-3

CDR3nt: TGTGCCAGCACCGAAAGGCCGGGCTCCCCCGTAGGTGGCTACACCTTC
CDR3aa: CASTERPGSPVGGYTF
d_gene: NA
abundance: NA
v_gene: TRBV28
j_gene: TRBJ1-2

CDR3nt: TGCGCCAGCAGCTTGGGGACAGATCTATACGAGCAGTACTTC
CDR3aa: CASSLGTDLYEQYF
d_gene: NA
abundance: once
v_gene: TRBV5-1
j_gene: TRBJ2-7

CDR3nt: TGTGCCAGCAGCTTCAGGGACACTGAAGCTTTCTTT
CDR3aa: CASSFRDTEAFF
d_gene: NA
abundance: NA
v_gene: TRBV2
j_gene: TRBJ1-1

CDR3nt: TGCGCCAGCAGCTTGGCGGGGTCCACTGAAGCTTTCTTT
CDR3aa: CASSLAGSTEAFF
d_gene: NA
abundance: NA
v_gene: TRBV5-1
j_gene: TRBJ1-1

CDR3nt: TGTGCCAGCCTGGACAGGGCCTACAATGAGCAGTTCTTC
CDR3aa: CASLDRAYNEQFF
d_gene: TRBD1
abundance: NA
v_gene: TRBV28
j_gene: TRBJ2-1

CDR3nt: TGTGCCAGCAGTTTTAAAACACGGTTGGAGCAGTACTTC
CDR3aa: CASSFKTRLEQYF
d_gene: NA
abundance: NA
v_gene: TRBV27
j_gene: TRBJ2-7

CDR3nt: TGTGCCAGCTCACCAGGGATCAGCTCTGGAAACACCATATATTTT
CDR3aa: CASSPGISSGNTIYF
d_gene: NA
abundance: NA
v_gene: TRBV18
j_gene: TRBJ1-3

CDR3nt: TGTGCCAGCAGCTTTGCAGGGACCCAGTACTTC
CDR3aa: CASSFAGTQYF
d_gene: NA
abundance: once
v_gene: TRBV5-4
j_gene: TRBJ2-5

CDR3nt: TGTGCCAGCAGTTCAACCGGGCCCGGGGAGCTGTTTTTT
CDR3aa: CASSSTGPGELFF
d_gene: NA
abundance: NA
v_gene: TRBV28
j_gene: TRBJ2-2

CDR3nt: TGTGCCAGCAGCTTAGGCCAGGGTCAATTTCCTATGGAGACCCAGTACTTC
CDR3aa: CASSLGQGQFPMETQYF
d_gene: NA
abundance: NA
v_gene: TRBV11-2
j_gene: TRBJ2-5